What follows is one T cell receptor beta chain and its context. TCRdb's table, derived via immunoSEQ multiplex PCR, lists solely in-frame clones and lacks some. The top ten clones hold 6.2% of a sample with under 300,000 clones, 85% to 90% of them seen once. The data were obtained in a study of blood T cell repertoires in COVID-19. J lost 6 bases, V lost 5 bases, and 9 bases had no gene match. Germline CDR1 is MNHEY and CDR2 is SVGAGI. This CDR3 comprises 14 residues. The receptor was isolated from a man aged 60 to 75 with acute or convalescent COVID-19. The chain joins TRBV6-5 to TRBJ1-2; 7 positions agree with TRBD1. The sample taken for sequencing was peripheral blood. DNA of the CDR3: TGTGCCAGCAGTACCCCCCAGGGGGTGGATGGCTACACCTTC. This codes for CASSTPQGVDGYTF.